Each of the 21 T cell receptor beta chains below was sequenced from the same sample in a study of OX40 agonist ivuxolimab in advanced cancers. The method was immunoSEQ multiplex PCR; TCRdb's version includes in-frame clones alone and lacks a portion of them. The sample yields some 90,000 clones, around 90% seen once. The sample was CD4+ or CD8+ T cells sorted from blood, taken in a trial of the OX40 agonist ivuxolimab. These receptors all come from an adult with an advanced solid tumor such as melanoma, head and neck, liver or kidney cancer.

V is TRBV19 and J is TRBJ2-7; 9 bases line up with TRBD2. Germline assignment: CDR1 LNHDA and CDR2 SQIVND (reference sequence). Trimming removed 3 bases from V and 6 bases from J; junction bases left unmatched: 9. This CDR3 is 15 amino acids long. The chain's CDR3 is CASSMRREGPVEQYF. Here the CDR3 DNA reads TGTGCCAGTAGTATGAGGCGGGAGGGCCCGGTCGAGCAGTACTTC.

The chain combines TRBV28 with TRBJ1-2; TRBD1 might be the D (5 bases). Trimming took 5 bases from V and 4 from J, leaving 17 bases between them. Germline CDR1 MDHEN, CDR2 SYDVKM. The CDR3 runs to 15 residues. CDR3 protein: CASSAIQGGSYGYTF. For the CDR3, the DNA is TGTGCCAGCAGTGCTATCCAGGGAGGGAGCTATGGCTACACCTTC.

Here the CDR3 DNA reads TGTGCCAGCAGCCCAACTTCCGGGACAGGGGGCTTACGCAATCAGCCCCAGCATTTT. This encodes CASSPTSGTGGLRNQPQHF. The rearrangement links TRBV7-2 to TRBJ1-5, with 12 positions matching TRBD1. The V gene end was trimmed by 5 bases and the J gene end by 2 bases; junction bases not matched to a gene: 13. There are 19 residues in the CDR3. The germline CDR1 and CDR2 sequences are SGHTA and FQGNSA. Complete variable domain (other parts from reference TRBV7-2 and TRBJ1-5): GAGVSQSPSNKVTEKGKDVELRCDPISGHTALYWYRQSLGQGLEFLIYFQGNSAPDKSGLPSDRFSAERTGGSVSTLTIQRTQQEDSAVYLCASSPTSGTGGLRNQPQHFGDGTRLSIL.

J is TRBJ1-1 and V is TRBV5-4, with D unresolved. Germline V gives CDR1 SGHNT, CDR2 YYREEE (reference sequence). The CDR3 totals 12 residues. Trimming took off 0 bases at V and 5 bases at J, with 5 bases between the two ends. The CDR3 region is CASSLVETEAFF. Written as DNA, the CDR3 is TGTGCCAGCAGCTTGGTCGAGACTGAAGCTTTCTTT.

Only one count was recorded for this clone. The chain employs TRBV18 and TRBJ2-2; D call uncertain. Germline CDR1 and CDR2: KGHSH and LQKENI. The CDR3 is 16 amino acids. Trimming cost V 6 bases and J 7 bases, with 21 bases left between them. CDR3 protein: CASSPLGGPRGGELFF. The CDR3 coding sequence is TGTGCCAGCTCGCCCCTTGGTGGACCTCGCGGCGGGGAGCTGTTTTTT. Full variable domain (outside the CDR3, taken from reference TRBV18 and TRBJ2-2): NAGVMQNPRHLVRRRGQEARLRCSPMKGHSHVYWYRQLPEEGLKFMVYLQKENIIDESGMPKERFSAEFPKEGPSILRIQQVVRGDSAAYFCASSPLGGPRGGELFFGEGSRLTVL.

This clone has just one count. This chain uses TRBV5-5 with TRBJ2-5; no clear D. The CDR3 has 14 amino acids. Trimming cost V 0 bases and J 2 bases, with 8 bases left between them. Looked up from germline, CDR1 is SGHKS and CDR2 is YYEKEE (reference sequence). The CDR3, as DNA: TGTGCCAGCAGCTTGGCGGAACTACAAGAGACCCAGTACTTC. This translates into CASSLAELQETQYF. Supplemented by reference TRBV5-5 and TRBJ2-5, the full variable domain reads DAGVTQSPTHLIKTRGQQVTLRCSPISGHKSVSWYQQVLGQGPQFIFQYYEKEERGRGNFPDRFSARQFPNYSSELNVNALLLGDSALYLCASSLAELQETQYFGPGTRLLVL.

CDR3 DNA sequence: TGTGCCAGTAGTCGCAGGACTAGCGGGAGTGTCGATGAGCAGTTCTTC. The encoded protein is CASSRRTSGSVDEQFF. The chain couples TRBV19 to TRBJ2-1; TRBD2 matches 13 bases. After removal of 5 bases from V and 8 bases from J, the junction contained 9 bases not matched to a gene. Germline V gene lookup returns CDR1 LNHDA and CDR2 SQIVND (reference sequence). There are 16 residues in the CDR3.

This clone was recorded a few times. The chain employs TRBV30 and TRBJ1-1, with D perhaps matching TRBD1 (6 bases). Trimming stripped 6 bases from V and 1 base from J, with 12 bases between. CDR3 length: 13 residues. Germline assignment: CDR1 GTSNPN and CDR2 SVGIG (reference sequence). The DNA of the CDR3 is TGTGCCTGTACCGAGGACAGGAACACTGAAGCTTTCTTT. This codes for CACTEDRNTEAFF.

The chain links TRBV19 to TRBJ1-1; D is unresolved. The ends were cut back, 4 bases at V and 4 bases at J, with 10 bases in the middle. The V gene's germline CDR1 is LNHDA and CDR2 SQIVND (reference sequence). The CDR3 has 13 residues. The CDR3 nucleotides are TGTGCCAGTAGTACCCTCCCGGGCACTGAAGCTTTCTTT. Amino acid sequence: CASSTLPGTEAFF.

The chain carries TRBV7-3 and TRBJ2-1, with D possibly matching TRBD2 (5 bases). Between the trimmed V and J ends, which lost 2 bases and 7 bases, there was a span of 15 bases. Looked up from germline, CDR1 is SGHTA and CDR2 is FQGTGA. The CDR3 has 15 amino acids. The CDR3 nucleotides are TGTGCCAGCAGCTTAGGGCTCCCCGGGGTTAATGAGCAGTTCTTC. It yields the protein CASSLGLPGVNEQFF.

Only one count was recorded for this clone. The chain joins TRBV5-5 to TRBJ1-2, with D tentatively TRBD1 (5 bases). Germline V CDR1 and CDR2: SGHKS, YYEKEE (reference sequence). This CDR3 comprises 14 residues. V lost 0 bases to trimming and J lost 7 bases, with 13 bases between them. This CDR3 reads CASSLEWQGGGYTF. For the CDR3, the DNA is TGTGCCAGCAGCTTGGAATGGCAGGGTGGTGGCTACACCTTC.

The chain has TRBV7-8 and TRBJ2-1; maybe TRBD2 (5 bases). Trimming removed 1 base at V and 0 bases at J, with 13 bases between. The CDR3 loop spans 17 amino acids. Germline CDR1 and CDR2: SGHVS and FQNEAQ. DNA for the CDR3: TGTGCCAGCAGCTTAGGCCGTAGCGTCTTCTCCTACAATGAGCAGTTCTTC. It encodes CASSLGRSVFSYNEQFF.

The rearrangement joins TRBV5-1 to TRBJ1-6; 10 nucleotides align to TRBD1. The CDR3 contains 16 residues. The junction had 4 bases not matched to a gene; V was cut back by 0 bases and J by 7 bases. CDR1 and CDR2 from the germline V gene are SGHRS and YFSETQ. The CDR3 here is CASSLAGTGANSPLHF. The CDR3 coding sequence is TGCGCCAGCAGCTTGGCCGGGACAGGGGCCAATTCACCCCTCCACTTT.

This sequence joins TRBV5-1 and TRBJ1-1; D is unclear. This CDR3 has 15 amino acids. V was clipped by 0 bases and J by 3 bases, with 12 bases between them. Germline V gene data show CDR1 as SGHRS and CDR2 as YFSETQ. The CDR3 is CASSLGGSGDTEAFF. The CDR3 bases are TGCGCCAGCAGCTTGGGGGGATCGGGAGACACTGAAGCTTTCTTT.

J is TRBJ2-7 and V is TRBV18; either TRBD1 or TRBD2 may fit D (5 bases each). V lost 5 bases to trimming and J lost 4 bases, with 21 bases between them. The CDR3 length is 16 residues. From germline, CDR1 is KGHSH and CDR2 LQKENI. The CDR3 protein is CASSKGSGTDDYEQYF. Written as DNA, the CDR3 is TGTGCCAGCTCAAAGGGCTCCGGGACGGATGATTACGAGCAGTACTTC.

The rearrangement joins TRBV5-4 to TRBJ2-1, with 9 bases identical to TRBD2. CDR1 and CDR2 (germline): SGHNT, YYREEE (reference sequence). This CDR3 spans 14 amino acids. Trimming cost V 0 bases and J 9 bases; bases outside gene matches: 4. The CDR3 is CASSLASGKVEQFF. As DNA, the CDR3 is TGTGCCAGCAGCTTGGCTAGCGGGAAGGTTGAGCAGTTCTTC.

This chain links TRBV5-1 with TRBJ2-7, with 14 bases aligning to TRBD2. Trimming removed 1 base from V and 5 bases from J; junction bases left unmatched: 11. Per the germline V gene, CDR1 is SGHRS and CDR2 is YFSETQ. This CDR3 is 18 amino acids long. The CDR3 loop is CASSLSEGGLAGVHEQYF. CDR3 DNA sequence: TGCGCCAGCAGCTTGTCGGAGGGGGGACTAGCGGGAGTCCACGAGCAGTACTTC.

The J gene is TRBJ2-4, the V gene TRBV19; 12 positions agree with TRBD1. The V gene end was trimmed by 5 bases and the J gene end by 7 bases; junction bases not matched to a gene: 9. CDR3 length: 16 residues. CDR1 and CDR2 from the germline V gene are LNHDA and SQIVND (reference sequence). CDR3 amino acids: CASSPPGTGGLNIQYF. In DNA, the CDR3 is TGTGCCAGTAGTCCACCCGGGACAGGGGGCTTGAACATTCAGTACTTC.

V and J are TRBV30 and TRBJ1-5, with D tentatively TRBD1 (6 bases). Germline CDR1 reads GTSNPN; CDR2 reads SVGIG (reference sequence). V gave up 2 bases and J gave up 5 bases, with 10 bases separating them. The CDR3 loop spans 13 amino acids. The CDR3 is CAWSSGDHQPQHF. As DNA, the CDR3 is TGTGCCTGGAGTTCAGGGGATCATCAGCCCCAGCATTTT.

This clone was counted a few times. The rearrangement uses TRBV30 and TRBJ2-7; 7 bases fit TRBD1. Germline V gene lookup returns CDR1 GTSNPN and CDR2 SVGIG (reference sequence). The J segment lost 0 bases and the V segment lost 2 bases, leaving 10 bases of the junction unmatched. The CDR3 is 16 residues long. The CDR3 protein is CAWSKTGRVGSYEQYF. DNA of the CDR3: TGTGCCTGGAGTAAGACAGGGCGTGTGGGCTCCTACGAGCAGTACTTC.

The J gene is TRBJ2-3, the V gene TRBV15, with a tentative D call TRBD2 (6 bases). This CDR3 contains 15 residues. Trimming removed 1 base at V and 1 base at J, with 9 bases between. Germline assignment: CDR1 LNHNV and CDR2 YYDKDF (reference sequence). CDR3 in amino acids: CATSRVQRGTDTQYF. The CDR3 coding sequence is TGTGCCACCAGCAGAGTCCAGCGGGGCACAGATACGCAGTATTTT.